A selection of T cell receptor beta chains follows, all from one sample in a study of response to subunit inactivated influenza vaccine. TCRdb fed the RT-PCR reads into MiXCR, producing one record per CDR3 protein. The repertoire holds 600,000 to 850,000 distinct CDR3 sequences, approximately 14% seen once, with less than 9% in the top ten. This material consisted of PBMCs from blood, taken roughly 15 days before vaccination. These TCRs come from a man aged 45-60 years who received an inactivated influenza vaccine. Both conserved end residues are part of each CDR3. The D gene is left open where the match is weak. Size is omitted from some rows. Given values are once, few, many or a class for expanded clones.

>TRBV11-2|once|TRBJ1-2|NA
TGTGCCAGCAGCCTCCGCGGCAGGGCAAGTGGCTACACCTTC
CASSLRGRASGYTF
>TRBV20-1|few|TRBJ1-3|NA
TGCAGTGCTAGAGGCGACAGATTTAGCTCTGGAAACACCATATATTTT
CSARGDRFSSGNTIYF
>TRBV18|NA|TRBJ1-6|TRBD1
TGTGCCAGCTCTCCGGACAGGTCGAATTCACCCCTCCACTTT
CASSPDRSNSPLHF
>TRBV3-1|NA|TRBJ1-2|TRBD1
TGTGCCAGCAGCCCCCCGGGACAGACTCACTTTAACTATGGCTACACCTTC
CASSPPGQTHFNYGYTF
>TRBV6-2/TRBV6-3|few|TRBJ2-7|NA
TGTGCCAGCAGTCAGGGGCCGCCCTGGGACGAGCAGTACTTC
CASSQGPPWDEQYF
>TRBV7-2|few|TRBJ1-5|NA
TGTGCCAGCAGCCCAGGTGGGGGGGCAAGCCAGCCCCAGCATTTT
CASSPGGGASQPQHF
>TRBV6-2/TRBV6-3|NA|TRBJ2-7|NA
TGTGCCAGCAGTTCGCCCGCAGGGATCTCCTACGAGCAGTACTTC
CASSSPAGISYEQYF
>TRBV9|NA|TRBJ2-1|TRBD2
TGTGCCAGCAGCGTAGATTCACTAGCGGGGTACAATGAGCAGTTCTTC
CASSVDSLAGYNEQFF
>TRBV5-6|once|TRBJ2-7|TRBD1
TGTGCCAGCAGCCGGATCGACAGGGGGATCCACGAGCAGTACTTC
CASSRIDRGIHEQYF
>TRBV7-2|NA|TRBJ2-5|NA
TGTGCCAGCAGCTTGGACTCGAGGGGAGAGACCCAGTACTTC
CASSLDSRGETQYF
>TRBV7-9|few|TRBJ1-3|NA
TGTGCCAGCAGCCCCAGGACGGACTCTGGAAACACCATATATTTT
CASSPRTDSGNTIYF
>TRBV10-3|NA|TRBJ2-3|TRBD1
TGTGCCATCAGTTCTTTTGGACAGGGGAGCGTCGATACGCAGTATTTT
CAISSFGQGSVDTQYF
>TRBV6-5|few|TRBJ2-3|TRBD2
TGTGCCAGCAGTTCCGCTTCTAGCGGGGTGAGCACAGATACGCAGTATTTT
CASSSASSGVSTDTQYF
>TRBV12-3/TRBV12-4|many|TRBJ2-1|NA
TGTGCCAGCACTGATTTCAATGAGCAGTTCTTC
CASTDFNEQFF
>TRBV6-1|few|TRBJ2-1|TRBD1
TGTGCCAGCAGTCCCGACAGGGACTCCTACAATGAGCAGTTCTTC
CASSPDRDSYNEQFF
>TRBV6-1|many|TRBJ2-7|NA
TGTGCCAGCAGGAGACATATCTCCTACGAGCAGTACTTC
CASRRHISYEQYF
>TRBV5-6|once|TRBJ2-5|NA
TGTGCCAGCAGCACGACAGCGCTTCAAGAGACCCAGTACTTC
CASSTTALQETQYF
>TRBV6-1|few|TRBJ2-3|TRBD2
TGTGCCAGCAGTCCGGGACTAGCGGGGACTAGCACAGATACGCAGTATTTT
CASSPGLAGTSTDTQYF
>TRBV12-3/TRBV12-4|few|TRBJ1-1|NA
TGTGCCAGCAGTTTCAATCAGCGGAACACTGAAGCTTTCTTT
CASSFNQRNTEAFF
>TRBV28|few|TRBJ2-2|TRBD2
TGTGCCAGCAGTTTTTGGCTAGCGGGGGGAAAAGACACCGGGGAGCTGTTTTTT
CASSFWLAGGKDTGELFF
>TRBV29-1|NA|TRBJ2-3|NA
TGCAGCGTTGCAGACGGAGTGGGGGGCAGCACAGATACGCAGTATTTT
CSVADGVGGSTDTQYF
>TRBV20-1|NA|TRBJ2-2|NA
TGCAGTGCTCCAACCGGAAGCACCGGGGAGCTGTTTTTT
CSAPTGSTGELFF
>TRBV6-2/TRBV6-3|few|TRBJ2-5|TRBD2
TGTGCCAGCAGTTCGGCGGGGGGCTCACAAGAGACCCAGTACTTC
CASSSAGGSQETQYF
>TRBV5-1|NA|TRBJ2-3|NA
TGCGCCAGCAGCTTAAGGACAGCGAGGAGCACAGATACGCAGTATTTT
CASSLRTARSTDTQYF